This T cell receptor (beta chain) derives from a study of Ad26.COV2.S vaccination and SARS-CoV-2 variants. Study as a whole: Ad26.COV2.S was injected intramuscularly once or twice, 56 days apart.

Sample treatment: around 19 received Ad26.COV2.S at low or high dose, single or two shots; 5 received placebo; per-sample allocation not given. All samples were drawn on day 63, counting from the first vaccine or placebo injection. The V end was cut by 0 bases, the J end by 3 bases, with 5 bases between. This CDR3 is built from 13 residues. CDR1 and CDR2 from the germline V gene are SGHRS and YFSETQ. Study-wide points: The TCR breadth and depth analyses may have produced an underestimate of total T cell responses. After vaccination, substantial breadth of spike-specific CD8+ and CD4+ responses was reported.

TCRdb's table, derived via immunoSEQ multiplex PCR, lists solely in-frame clones and lacks some. The sample records about 350,000 clones, around 88% being singletons. Note on this clone: Its matching antigen is unknown. Other DNA sequences within the sample encode an identical CDR3.

The chain joins TRBV5-1 to TRBJ2-3, with D hard to call. The clonotype originates from a person aged 18-60 years who received the Ad26.COV2.S COVID-19 vaccine or a placebo. The input for sequencing was peripheral blood, taken in a trial of Ad26.COV2.S vaccine versus placebo. The CDR3 protein is CASSLAGTDTQYF. The DNA of the CDR3 is TGCGCCAGCAGCTTGGCCGGGACAGATACGCAGTATTTT.